This T cell receptor (beta chain) is drawn from a study of control samples from healthy donors and cancer patients. The protocol was immunoSEQ multiplex PCR, while the TCRdb copy is restricted to in-frame clones and leaves out a portion. Of tens of thousands of clones listed, about 92% were seen once; the top ten hold roughly 1.5%. The length of the CDR3 is 16 residues. Germline values: CDR1 SGHTA, CDR2 FQGNSA. Trimming cost V 5 bases and J 3 bases; bases outside gene matches: 6. The sample was blood. This chain links TRBV7-2 with TRBJ2-1; 11 bases line up with TRBD1. This TCR was recovered from a woman aged 25 to 39 in good health. The CDR3, as DNA: TGTGCCAGCAGCCAAGGGACAGGGGGTAGCTACAATGAGCAGTTCTTC. The encoded protein is CASSQGTGGSYNEQFF.